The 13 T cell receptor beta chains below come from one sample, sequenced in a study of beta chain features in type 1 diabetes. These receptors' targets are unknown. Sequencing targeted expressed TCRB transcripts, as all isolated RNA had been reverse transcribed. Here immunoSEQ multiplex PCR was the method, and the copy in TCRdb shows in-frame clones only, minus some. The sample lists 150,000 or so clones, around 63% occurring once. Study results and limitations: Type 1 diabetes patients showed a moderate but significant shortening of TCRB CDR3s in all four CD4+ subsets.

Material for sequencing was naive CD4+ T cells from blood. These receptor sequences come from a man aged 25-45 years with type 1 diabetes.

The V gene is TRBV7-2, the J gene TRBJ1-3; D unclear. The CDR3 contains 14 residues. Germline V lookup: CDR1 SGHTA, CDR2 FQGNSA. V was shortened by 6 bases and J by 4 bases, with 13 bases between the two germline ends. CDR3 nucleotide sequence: TGTGCCAGCAGGAGTCTCCCGTCGGGAAACACCATATATTTT. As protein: CASRSLPSGNTIYF.

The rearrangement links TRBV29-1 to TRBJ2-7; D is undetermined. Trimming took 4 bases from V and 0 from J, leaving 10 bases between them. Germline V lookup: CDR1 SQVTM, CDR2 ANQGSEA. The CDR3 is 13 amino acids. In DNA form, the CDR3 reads TGCAGCGTTGGATCTTACAGCTCCTACGAGCAGTACTTC. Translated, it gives CSVGSYSSYEQYF.

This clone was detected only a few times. The CDR3 DNA sequence: TGTGCCAGCAGTTCGGTCCGGAGCAATCAGCCCCAGCATTTT. This translates into CASSSVRSNQPQHF. V usage is TRBV27 and J usage is TRBJ1-5, with D uncertain. The ends were cut back, 4 bases at V and 1 base at J, with 8 bases in the middle. Germline-derived CDR1 and CDR2 are MNHEY and SMNVEV (reference sequence). The CDR3 sequence is 14 residues long.

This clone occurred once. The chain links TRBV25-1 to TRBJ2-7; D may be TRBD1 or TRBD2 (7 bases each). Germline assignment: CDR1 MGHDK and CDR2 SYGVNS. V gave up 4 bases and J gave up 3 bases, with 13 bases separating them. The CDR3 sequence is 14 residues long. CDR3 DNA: TGTGCCAGCAGTGTAGACAGGGAGGGCTACGAGCAGTACTTC. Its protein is CASSVDREGYEQYF.

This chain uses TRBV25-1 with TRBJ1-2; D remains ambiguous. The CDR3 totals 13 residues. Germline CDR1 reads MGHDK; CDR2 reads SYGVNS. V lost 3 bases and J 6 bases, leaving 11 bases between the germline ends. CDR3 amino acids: CASSEGWRDGYTF. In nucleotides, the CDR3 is TGTGCCAGCAGTGAGGGGTGGCGCGATGGCTACACCTTC.

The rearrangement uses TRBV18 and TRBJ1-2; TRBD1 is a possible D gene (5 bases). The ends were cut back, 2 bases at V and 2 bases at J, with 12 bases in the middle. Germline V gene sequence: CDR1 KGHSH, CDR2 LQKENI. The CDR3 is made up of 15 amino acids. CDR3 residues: CASSPGAVPNYGYTF. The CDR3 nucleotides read TGTGCCAGCTCACCAGGGGCAGTTCCGAACTATGGCTACACCTTC.

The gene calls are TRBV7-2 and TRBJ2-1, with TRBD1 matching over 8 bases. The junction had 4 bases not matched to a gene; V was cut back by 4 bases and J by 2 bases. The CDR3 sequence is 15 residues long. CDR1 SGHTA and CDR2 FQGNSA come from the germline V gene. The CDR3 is CASSSGQGAYNEQFF. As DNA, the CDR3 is TGTGCCAGCAGCTCCGGACAGGGAGCCTACAATGAGCAGTTCTTC.

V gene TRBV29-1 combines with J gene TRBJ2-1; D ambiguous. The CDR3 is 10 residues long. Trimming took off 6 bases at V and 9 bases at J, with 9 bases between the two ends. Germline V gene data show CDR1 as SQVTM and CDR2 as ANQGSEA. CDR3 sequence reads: CSVSWPEQFF. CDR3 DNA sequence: TGCAGCGTCTCCTGGCCTGAGCAGTTCTTC.

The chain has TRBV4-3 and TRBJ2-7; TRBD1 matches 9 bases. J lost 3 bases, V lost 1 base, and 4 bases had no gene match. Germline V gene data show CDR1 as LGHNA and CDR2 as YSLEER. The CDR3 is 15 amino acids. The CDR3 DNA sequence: TGCGCCAGCAGCCAAGTCCTGGGACAGGGCTACGAGCAGTACTTC. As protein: CASSQVLGQGYEQYF.

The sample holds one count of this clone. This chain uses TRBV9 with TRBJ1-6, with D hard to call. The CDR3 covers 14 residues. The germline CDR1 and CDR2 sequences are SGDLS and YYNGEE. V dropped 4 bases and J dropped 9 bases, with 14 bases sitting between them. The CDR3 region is CASSSGPGRSPLHF. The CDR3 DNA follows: TGTGCCAGCAGCTCCGGACCCGGTCGTTCACCCCTCCACTTT.

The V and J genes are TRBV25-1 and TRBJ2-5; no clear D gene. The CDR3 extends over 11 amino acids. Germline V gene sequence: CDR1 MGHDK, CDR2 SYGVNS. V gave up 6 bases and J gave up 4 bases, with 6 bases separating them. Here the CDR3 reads CASRRGETQYF. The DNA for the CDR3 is TGTGCCAGCAGGAGAGGAGAGACCCAGTACTTC.

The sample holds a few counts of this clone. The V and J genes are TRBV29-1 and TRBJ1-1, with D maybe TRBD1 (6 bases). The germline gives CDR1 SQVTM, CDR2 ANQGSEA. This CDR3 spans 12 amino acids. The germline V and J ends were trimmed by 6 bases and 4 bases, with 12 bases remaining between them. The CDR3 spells CSVIQGGTEAFF. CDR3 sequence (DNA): TGCAGCGTCATACAGGGAGGCACTGAAGCTTTCTTT.

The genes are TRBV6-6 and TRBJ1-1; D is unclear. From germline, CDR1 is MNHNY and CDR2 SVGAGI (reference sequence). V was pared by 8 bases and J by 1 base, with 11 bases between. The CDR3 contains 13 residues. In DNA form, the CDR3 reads TGTGCCAGCTTGTACGAGGGGAACACTGAAGCTTTCTTT. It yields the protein CASLYEGNTEAFF.